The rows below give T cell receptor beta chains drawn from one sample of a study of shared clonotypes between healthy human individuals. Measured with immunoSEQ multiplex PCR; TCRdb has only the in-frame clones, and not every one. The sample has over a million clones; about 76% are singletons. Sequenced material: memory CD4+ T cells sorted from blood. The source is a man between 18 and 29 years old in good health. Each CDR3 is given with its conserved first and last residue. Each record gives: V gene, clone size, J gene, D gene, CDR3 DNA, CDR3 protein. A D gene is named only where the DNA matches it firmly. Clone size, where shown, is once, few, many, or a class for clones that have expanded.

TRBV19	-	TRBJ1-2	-	TGTGCCAGTAGTACTACAGGGCGGGAAGGCTACACCTTC	CASSTTGREGYTF
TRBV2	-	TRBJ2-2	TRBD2	TGTGCCAGTCGAGGACTAGCAAACACCGGGGAGCTGTTTTTT	CASRGLANTGELFF
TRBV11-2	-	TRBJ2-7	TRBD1	TGTGCCAGCAGCCCCGGGACAGGGGGATCCTACGAGCAGTACTTC	CASSPGTGGSYEQYF
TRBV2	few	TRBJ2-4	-	TGTGCCAGCACTGCGACCCCGGACGTACGGTACTTC	CASTATPDVRYF
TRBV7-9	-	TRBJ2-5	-	TGTGCCAGCAGCTTGGTAACGTACCAAGAGACCCAGTACTTC	CASSLVTYQETQYF
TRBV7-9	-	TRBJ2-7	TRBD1	TGTGCCAGCAGCTTAGGGGACAGCGCTTACCCCTACGAGCAGTACTTC	CASSLGDSAYPYEQYF
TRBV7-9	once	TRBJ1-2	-	TGTGCCAGCAGCCCCTTGACGTATGGCTACACCTTC	CASSPLTYGYTF
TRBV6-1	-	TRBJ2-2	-	TGTGCCAGCAGGGGCCACAGGGTGCAAACCGGGGAGCTGTTTTTT	CASRGHRVQTGELFF
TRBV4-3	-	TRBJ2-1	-	TGCGCCAGCAGCCAAGATACTTATCCAGGTGGGAATGAGCAGTTCTTC	CASSQDTYPGGNEQFF
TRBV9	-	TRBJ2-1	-	TGTGCCAGCAGCCCCTGGGGGACCTCCTACAATGAGCAGTTCTTC	CASSPWGTSYNEQFF
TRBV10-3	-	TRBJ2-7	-	TGTGCCATCAGTGAGAGTCGGGATAGCTACGAGCAGTACTTC	CAISESRDSYEQYF
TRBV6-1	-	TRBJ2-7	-	TGTGCCAGCAGTGAAGCGAGGGCGGTTGAGCAGTACTTC	CASSEARAVEQYF
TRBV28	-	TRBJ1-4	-	TGTGCCAGCACCTTGGGGTTCATGGAAAAACTGTTTTTT	CASTLGFMEKLFF
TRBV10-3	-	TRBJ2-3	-	TGTGCCATCGCCCGGGTGCAGAACACAGATACGCAGTATTTT	CAIARVQNTDTQYF
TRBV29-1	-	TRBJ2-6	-	TGCAGCGTTGAGCGTGCCAACGTCCTGACTTTC	CSVERANVLTF
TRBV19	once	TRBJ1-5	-	TGTGCCAGTAGTGGGGGAAGGGGCAATCAGCCCCAGCATTTT	CASSGGRGNQPQHF
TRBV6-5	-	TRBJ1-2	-	TGTGCCAGCACCTCCGGGCTTGGCTACACCTTC	CASTSGLGYTF
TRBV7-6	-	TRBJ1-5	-	TGTGCCAGCAGCTTAGGAGGGGCGGGTAATCAGCCCCAGCATTTT	CASSLGGAGNQPQHF
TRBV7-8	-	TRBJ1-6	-	TGTGCCAGCAGCTTACTGTCAGGACCCTATAATTCACCCCTCCACTTT	CASSLLSGPYNSPLHF
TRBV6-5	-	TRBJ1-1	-	TGTGCCAGCAGTTACTCGTCGTCGCTTTTGAACACTGAAGCTTTCTTT	CASSYSSSLLNTEAFF
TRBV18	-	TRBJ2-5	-	TGTGCCAGCTCACCCGGGGCAGAAGAGACCCAGTACTTC	CASSPGAEETQYF
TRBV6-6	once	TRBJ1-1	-	TGTGCCAGCAGTGGGCGGGGCAAGTACACTGAAGCTTTCTTT	CASSGRGKYTEAFF
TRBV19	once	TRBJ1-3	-	TGTGCCAGTAGTATAAACTCTGGAAACACCATATATTTT	CASSINSGNTIYF
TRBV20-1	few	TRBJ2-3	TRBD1	TGCAGTGCTCCGAGGGGGCCCCGCAGGTTTTTT	CSAPRGPRRFF
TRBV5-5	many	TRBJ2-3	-	TGTGCCAGCAGCTTAGAGAGCACAGATACGCAGTATTTT	CASSLESTDTQYF
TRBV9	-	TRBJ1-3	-	TGTGCCAGCAGCATCCTGGACAACCGCTCTGGAAACACCATATATTTT	CASSILDNRSGNTIYF
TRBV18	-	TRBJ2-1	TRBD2	TGTGCCAGCTCGTCCCTAGCGGGGCCCCAAGAGCAGTTCTTC	CASSSLAGPQEQFF
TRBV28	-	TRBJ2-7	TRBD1	TGTGCCAGCAGAAGCCATCCGGGACAGTCCTCCTACGAGCAGTACTTC	CASRSHPGQSSYEQYF
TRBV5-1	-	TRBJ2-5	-	TGCGCCAGCAGGGAGACACCCCAAGAGACCCAGTACTTC	CASRETPQETQYF
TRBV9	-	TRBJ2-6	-	TGTGCCAGCAGCGTGACTGGGGCCAACGTCCTGACTTTC	CASSVTGANVLTF
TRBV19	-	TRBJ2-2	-	TGTGCCAGTAGTATAGTGGCAGGGAAGAGGTCCGGGGAGCTGTTTTTT	CASSIVAGKRSGELFF
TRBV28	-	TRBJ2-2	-	TGTGCCAGCAGTTTTATCGCCGGGGAGCTGTTTTTT	CASSFIAGELFF
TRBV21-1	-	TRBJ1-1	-	TGTGCCAGCAGCAAGAGGGCAGGGAACACTGAAGCTTTCTTT	CASSKRAGNTEAFF
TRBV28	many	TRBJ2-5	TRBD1	TGTGCCAGCAGTTTGCGGCAGGGGGTAGAGACCCAGTACTTC	CASSLRQGVETQYF
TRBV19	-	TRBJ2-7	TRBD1	TGTGCCACGGGACAGGGTAACTCCTACGAGCAGTACTTC	CATGQGNSYEQYF
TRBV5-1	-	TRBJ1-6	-	TGCGCCAGCAGCTCGCTTCAGACAGGCCTCGGAGGGATAAACTCACCCCTCCACTTT	CASSSLQTGLGGINSPLHF
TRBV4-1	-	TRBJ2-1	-	TGCGCCAGCAGCCAAGAGGGGGGTGCGGGTCTGGGCAATGAGCAGTTCTTC	CASSQEGGAGLGNEQFF
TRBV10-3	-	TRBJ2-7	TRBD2	TGTGCCATCAGTGCCTCTCACACTAGCGGGAGCTACGAGCAGTACTTC	CAISASHTSGSYEQYF
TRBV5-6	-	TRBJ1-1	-	TGTGCCAGCAGCTTGGGGGTAGCGAACACTGAAGCTTTCTTT	CASSLGVANTEAFF
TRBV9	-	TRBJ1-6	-	TGTGCCAGCAGCGTCACTGACCTTAATTCACCCCTCCACTTT	CASSVTDLNSPLHF
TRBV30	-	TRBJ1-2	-	TGTGCCTGGAGGCCCCGGGGTCCTAACTATGGCTACACCTTC	CAWRPRGPNYGYTF
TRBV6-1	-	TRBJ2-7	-	TGTGCCAGCAGTGAATCTCTCGGGCAGAGCGCAGGGCAGTACTTC	CASSESLGQSAGQYF
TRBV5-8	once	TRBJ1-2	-	TGTGCCAGCAGCCCGGGACAAAGAGGCTACACCTTC	CASSPGQRGYTF
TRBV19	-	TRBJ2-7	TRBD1	TGTGCCAGTAGGGGACAGAGCTCCTACGAGCAGTACTTC	CASRGQSSYEQYF
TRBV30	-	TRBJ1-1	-	TGTGCCTGGAACCCCTCGACGGGGAACACTGAAGCTTTCTTT	CAWNPSTGNTEAFF
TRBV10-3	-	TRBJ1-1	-	TGTGCCATCAGTGAGTCGCACCGACTGGGGTTGACTGAAGCTTTCTTT	CAISESHRLGLTEAFF
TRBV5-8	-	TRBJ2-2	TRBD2	TGTGCCAGCAGACGCGGGAGAGACACCGGGGAGCTGTTTTTT	CASRRGRDTGELFF
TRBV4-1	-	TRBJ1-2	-	TGCGCCAGCAGCCAAGCCGCAGGAAGCTATGGCTACACCTTC	CASSQAAGSYGYTF
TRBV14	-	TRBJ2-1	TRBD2	TGTGCCAGCAGCCAAGCACTAGCGGGAGGTATACATGAGCAGTTCTTC	CASSQALAGGIHEQFF
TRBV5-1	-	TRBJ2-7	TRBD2	TGCGCCAGCAGCCCGGACTCGACTAGCGCCTACGAGCAGTACTTC	CASSPDSTSAYEQYF
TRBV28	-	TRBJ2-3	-	TGTGCCAGCAGTTTACCTTCTTACAACACAGATACGCAGTATTTT	CASSLPSYNTDTQYF
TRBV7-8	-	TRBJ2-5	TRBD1	TGTGCCAGCAGCTTGGGCGTGACAGGGAACCAAGAGACCCAGTACTTC	CASSLGVTGNQETQYF
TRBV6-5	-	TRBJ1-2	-	TGTGCCAGCAGTGCCCCAGGGGCGAGAGGCTACACCTTC	CASSAPGARGYTF
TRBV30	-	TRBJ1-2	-	TGTGCCTGGAGTGGCCGCCGGGAGGACGGCTACACCTTC	CAWSGRREDGYTF